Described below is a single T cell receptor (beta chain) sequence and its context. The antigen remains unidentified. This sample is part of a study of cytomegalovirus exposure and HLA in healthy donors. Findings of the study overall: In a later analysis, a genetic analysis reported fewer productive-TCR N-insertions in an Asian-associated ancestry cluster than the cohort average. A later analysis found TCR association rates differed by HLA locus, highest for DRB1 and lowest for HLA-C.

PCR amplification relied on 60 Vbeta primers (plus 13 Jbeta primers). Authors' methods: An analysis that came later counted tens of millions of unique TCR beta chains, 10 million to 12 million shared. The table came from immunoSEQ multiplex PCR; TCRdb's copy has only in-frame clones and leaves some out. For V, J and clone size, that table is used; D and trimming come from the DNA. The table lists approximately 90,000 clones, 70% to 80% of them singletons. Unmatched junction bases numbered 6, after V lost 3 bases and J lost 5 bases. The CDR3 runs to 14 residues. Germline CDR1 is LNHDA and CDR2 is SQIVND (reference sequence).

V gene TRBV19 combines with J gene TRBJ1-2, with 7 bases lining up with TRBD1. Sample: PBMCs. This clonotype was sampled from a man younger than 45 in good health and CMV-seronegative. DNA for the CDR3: TGTGCCAGTAGTATGGCAGGGGGTCGGTATGGCTACACCTTC. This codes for CASSMAGGRYGYTF.